The entry that follows covers one T cell receptor (beta chain) sequence. The antigen it binds to is not known. No quality values exist for individual bases; no much larger clone is one base distant. This sample is drawn from a study of technical replicates of blood from several donors (dated by TCRdb to about 2017). CDR1 is given as LNHNV and CDR2 as YYDKDF, both from the germline V gene (reference sequence). V is cut back by 0 bases and J by 6 bases, with 5 bases in the junction unmatched. CDR3 length: 15 amino acids, cysteine to phenylalanine. CDR3 DNA only is kept here, 45 bases in frame from base 1. The receptor library was made with the immunoSEQ multiplex PCR assay. In TCRdb, the immuneACCESS table is reduced to in-frame sequences with V and J assigned. These tables do not hold every clone; where another copy was compared, an unresolved V gene accounts for under half, and the others remain unexplained. The sample records tens of thousands of clones, roughly 97% of which are singletons. The ten largest clones capture 0.34% of the sample.

The origin of this receptor is a human donor in good health. Material: T cells isolated from PBMCs. The sequence joins TRBV15 to TRBJ1-2; 9 bases in the junction line up with TRBD1. The DNA is as follows: TGTGCCACCAGCAGAGATGGCCGGACAGGGGATGGCTACACCTTC. It translates as CATSRDGRTGDGYTF.